This TCR beta chain is from a study of CD8 T cells in ankylosing spondylitis. Trimming pared 1 base from V and 4 bases from J, leaving 11 bases between. The germline gives CDR1 MGHRA, CDR2 YSYEKL. This CDR3 is built from 15 residues. This clonotype was counted between two and nine times. Its antigen is unknown. 5'-RACE, quantitative and with molecular barcodes, yielded the TCR beta libraries. TCRdb analysed the 5' RACE reads with MiXCR anew, one entry per CDR3 protein. The table has some 400,000 distinct CDR3 sequences, 20% to 25% seen once; the top ten hold around 16%. Study findings and constraints: It appeared that ankylosing spondylitis blood was characterized by a TCR beta motif of fewer than ten highly homologous variants. Disease-linked clones bore a CD8+ phenotype, appearing relatively rarely in peripheral blood. Both synovial fluid and blood in reactive arthritis had previously been reported to carry some motif variants.

The chain uses TRBV4-1 and TRBJ2-1, with TRBD1 as a possible D gene (6 bases). The receptor was isolated from a male donor with ankylosing spondylitis. Input material: blood, either unsorted or a sorted T cell fraction (not recorded which). CDR3 sequence reads: CASSQGDRIYNEQFF. CDR3 in DNA: TGCGCCAGCAGCCAAGGAGACAGGATATACAATGAGCAGTTCTTC.